The 19 T cell receptor beta chains in this list originate from one sample, sequenced in a study of T cell responses to AZD1222 COVID-19 vaccine. Sequenced by immunoSEQ multiplex PCR; TCRdb stores in-frame clones only, minus some. This sample carries about 140,000 clones, 89% of them seen once, and the ten largest clones take approximately 4.5%. Sample: peripheral blood, taken on day 0 of AZD1222 vaccination. Receptors were obtained from an adult in good health.

The V call is TRBV11-2, the J call TRBJ2-7; TRBD2 is a possible D gene (5 bases). The length of the CDR3 is 15 residues. Trimming took 5 bases from V and 7 from J, leaving 21 bases between them. Per germline, CDR1 SGHAT and CDR2 FQNNGV. CDR3 region: CASSLTGPKSGEQYF. In nucleotides, the CDR3 is TGTGCCAGCAGCCTTACCGGGCCCAAATCGGGGGAGCAGTACTTC.

This rearrangement joins TRBV10-2 to TRBJ1-1, with a weak D call TRBD1 (5 bases). The germline CDR1 and CDR2 sequences are WSHSY and SAAADI. The CDR3 totals 14 residues. Trimming took 4 bases from V and 4 from J, leaving 13 bases between them. CDR3 nucleotides: TGCGCCAGCAGTGCTTCCAGGGTGGGCACTGAAGCTTTCTTT. Its translation is CASSASRVGTEAFF.

The chain links TRBV5-5 to TRBJ1-2; TRBD1 is a possible D gene (6 bases). The CDR3 extends over 13 amino acids. Trimming stripped 4 bases from V and 0 bases from J, with 7 bases between. Germline loops: CDR1 SGHKS, CDR2 YYEKEE (reference sequence). CDR3 loop: CASSRDTNYGYTF. The CDR3 region has the DNA TGTGCCAGCAGCCGGGACACTAACTATGGCTACACCTTC.

J is TRBJ1-5 and V is TRBV7-8, with D maybe TRBD1 (6 bases). CDR3 length: 15 residues. Trimming cost V 1 base and J 4 bases, with 11 bases left between them. Germline loops: CDR1 SGHVS, CDR2 FQNEAQ. CDR3 sequence (DNA): TGTGCCAGCAGCTTAGTGGGGGCTTGGAATCAGCCCCAGCATTTT. This encodes CASSLVGAWNQPQHF.

This clone was detected once. The rearrangement links TRBV28 to TRBJ2-1; 8 bases match TRBD2. The CDR3 contains 15 residues. Per the germline V gene, CDR1 is MDHEN and CDR2 is SYDVKM. The J segment lost 9 bases and the V segment lost 2 bases, leaving 9 bases of the junction unmatched. Here the CDR3 reads CASSLGTGGPSEQFF. Written as DNA, the CDR3 is TGTGCCAGCAGTTTAGGCACGGGAGGGCCTAGTGAGCAGTTCTTC.

The V gene is TRBV24-1, the J gene TRBJ2-1; D not resolved. Trimming stripped 3 bases from V and 5 bases from J, with 4 bases between. Germline assignment: CDR1 KGHDR and CDR2 SFDVKD. CDR3 length: 12 residues. The DNA of the CDR3 is TGTGCCACCAGTGATATTAACAATGAGCAGTTCTTC. Translating gives CATSDINNEQFF.

The chain recombines TRBV5-1 with TRBJ2-3; 8 bases fit TRBD2. V gave up 1 base and J gave up 0 bases; unmatched junction bases: 4. This CDR3 spans 16 amino acids. Per the germline V gene, CDR1 is SGHRS and CDR2 is YFSETQ. The DNA for the CDR3 is TGCGCCAGCAGCTTGTCTAGCGGGTATAGCACAGATACGCAGTATTTT. Translating it yields CASSLSSGYSTDTQYF.

The V and J genes are TRBV28 and TRBJ1-6, with D possibly matching TRBD1 (5 bases). From germline, CDR1 is MDHEN and CDR2 SYDVKM. Trimming left V 5 bases short and J 10 bases short, with 12 bases between. The CDR3 has 13 residues. CDR3 protein: CASSRGRPSPLHF. The CDR3 nucleotides read TGTGCCAGCAGTAGGGGTCGGCCATCACCCCTCCACTTT.

Only a few counts were recorded for this clone. V is TRBV5-1 and J is TRBJ2-7, with TRBD1 as a possible D gene (6 bases). V was shortened by 4 bases and J by 7 bases, with 15 bases between the two germline ends. This CDR3 contains 13 residues. Germline V gene sequence: CDR1 SGHRS, CDR2 YFSETQ. The CDR3: CASSRDPRGEQYF. The CDR3 DNA is TGCGCCAGCAGCCGGGACCCCAGGGGAGAGCAGTACTTC.

The V gene is TRBV4-2, the J gene TRBJ2-5, with 8 bases that match TRBD2. CDR3 size: 17 residues. V shed 0 bases and J 0 bases; nucleotides not matched to a gene: 6. Germline V lookup: CDR1 LGHNA, CDR2 YNFKEQ. CDR3 DNA: TGTGCCAGCAGCCAAGATCAGCTAGCGGGTAACCAAGAGACCCAGTACTTC. Translating gives CASSQDQLAGNQETQYF.

This clone was seen a few times. The V call is TRBV19, the J call TRBJ1-5; D is unresolved. Trimming removed 1 base from V and 0 bases from J, with 4 bases in between. The CDR3 is made up of 14 amino acids. Germline CDR1 is LNHDA and CDR2 is SQIVND (reference sequence). The CDR3 protein is CASSIVVSNQPQHF. CDR3 sequence (DNA): TGTGCCAGTAGTATAGTAGTTAGCAATCAGCCCCAGCATTTT.

CDR3 coding DNA: TGTGCCAGCAGCCGAGGACAGACTCTATACAATGAGCAGTTCTTC. Residues: CASSRGQTLYNEQFF. The genes are TRBV7-9 and TRBJ2-1, with D perhaps matching TRBD1 (6 bases). The V end was cut by 5 bases, the J end by 4 bases, with 15 bases between. The germline CDR1 and CDR2 sequences are SEHNR and FQNEAQ (reference sequence). The CDR3 consists of 15 residues.

The rearrangement links TRBV25-1 to TRBJ1-4; 9 bases agree with TRBD1. The CDR3 is 16 amino acids. After removal of 5 bases from V and 5 bases from J, the junction contained 9 bases not matched to a gene. Germline V gives CDR1 MGHDK, CDR2 SYGVNS. Here the CDR3 reads CASSPGQGFGNEKLFF. CDR3 DNA: TGTGCCAGCAGTCCGGGACAGGGTTTCGGAAATGAAAAACTGTTTTTT.

The genes are TRBV21-1 and TRBJ2-7; the table's D call of TRBD1 was not tested on the DNA. TRBV21-1 is a listed pseudogene. This CDR3 comprises 15 residues. This CDR3 reads CASSKPRTGDYEQYF. Here the CDR3 DNA reads TGTGCCAGCAGCAAACCCCGGACAGGGGACTACGAGCAGTACTTC.

The chain couples TRBV30 to TRBJ1-2, with TRBD1 matching over 7 bases. This CDR3 is built from 13 residues. V shed 8 bases, J shed 4 bases, and the junction held 10 bases outside the gene matches. The germline gives CDR1 GTSNPN, CDR2 SVGIG (reference sequence). CDR3 in amino acids: CAGRQGGAYGYTF. In nucleotides, the CDR3 is TGTGCCGGAAGACAGGGAGGCGCCTATGGCTACACCTTC.

The gene calls are TRBV29-1 and TRBJ1-4; no firm D call. Trimming shortened V by 7 bases and J by 0 bases, and 9 bases separated the two germline ends. Germline V CDR1 and CDR2: SQVTM, ANQGSEA. There are 13 residues in the CDR3. Here the CDR3 reads CSGRDSTNEKLFF. In DNA form, the CDR3 reads TGCAGCGGAAGGGATTCAACTAATGAAAAACTGTTTTTT.

The V gene is TRBV3-1 (or the pseudogene TRBV3-2), the J gene TRBJ1-1; D unclear. The germline CDR1 and CDR2 sequences are LGHDT and YNNKEL (reference sequence). Between the trimmed V and J ends, which lost 1 base and 5 bases, there was a span of 8 bases. CDR3 length equals 13 residues. CDR3 sequence: CASSQVAETEAFF. CDR3 DNA sequence: TGTGCCAGCAGCCAAGTAGCTGAGACTGAAGCTTTCTTT.

This clone was counted a single time. The rearrangement links TRBV5-4 to TRBJ1-3; tentative D call: TRBD1 (6 bases). The CDR3 covers 16 residues. Between the trimmed V and J ends, which lost 4 bases and 4 bases, there was a span of 18 bases. Germline V gives CDR1 SGHNT, CDR2 YYREEE (reference sequence). In DNA, the CDR3 is TGTGCCAGCAGCCCTGAGACAGGTCGCCCGGGAAACACCATATATTTT. This gives the protein CASSPETGRPGNTIYF.

The chain combines TRBV29-1 with TRBJ2-1; no reliable D call. The germline CDR1 and CDR2 sequences are SQVTM and ANQGSEA. Trimming pared 1 base from V and 0 bases from J, leaving 10 bases between. The CDR3 runs 15 residues. For the CDR3, the DNA is TGCAGCGTTGAAGGAGCGCGAAGCTCCTACAATGAGCAGTTCTTC. The encoded protein is CSVEGARSSYNEQFF.